Given below is one T cell receptor beta chain in context. Its target is not known. The junction does not match germline at one end; this may be a read error. This entry is derived from a study of cytomegalovirus exposure and HLA in healthy donors. CDR3 length equals 16 residues. Germline V gives CDR1 PRHDT, CDR2 FYEKMQ (reference sequence). PCR involved 60 Vbeta and 13 Jbeta primers. Source study methods: It was a later analysis that counted about 80 million unique TCR beta chains, of which some 12 million were shared. Generated by immunoSEQ multiplex PCR, the TCRdb table keeps only in-frame clones and is missing some. V and J calls and clone size are given by that table; D and trimming were obtained from the DNA. There are tens of thousands of clones in the sample; just over 65% occur only once, and roughly 2.2% lies in the top ten. Study results and caveats: In a later analysis, 15,000 to 20,000 TCR beta sequences were associated with HLA alleles at 0.05 false discovery rate.

Sequencing used PBMCs. The chain uses TRBV13 and TRBJ2-7; TRBD1 matches at 9 bases. The receptor was derived from a man younger than 40 in good health and CMV-seronegative. The CDR3 sequence is CASSQAPTGGSSEQYF. CDR3 sequence (DNA): TGTGCCAGCAGCCAGGCTCCGACAGGGGGGTCCTCCGAGCAGTACTTC.